These 15 T cell receptor beta chains were sequenced from one sample in a study of cytomegalovirus exposure and HLA in healthy donors. The PCR made use of 60 Vbeta and 13 Jbeta primers. Clones were sequenced by immunoSEQ multiplex PCR, and TCRdb holds only the in-frame ones, with some missing. This sample has about 40,000 clones; roughly 88% occur once, and the top ten carry roughly 11%. Sequenced input: PBMCs. Receptors originate from a woman in her forties in good health and CMV-seropositive.

V and J are TRBV6-6 and TRBJ2-3, with 7 bases matching TRBD1. V lost 6 bases to trimming and J lost 1 base; unmatched junction nucleotides: 4. Per germline, CDR1 MNHNY and CDR2 SVGAGI (reference sequence). CDR3 length: 14 residues. The CDR3, as DNA: TGTGCCAGCAGACATACAGGGGGCACAGATACGCAGTATTTT. Translated, it gives CASRHTGGTDTQYF.

This clone showed up just a few times. This chain joins TRBV11-2 and TRBJ1-3; no firm D call. Germline loops: CDR1 SGHAT, CDR2 FQNNGV. The CDR3 has 15 amino acids. Trimming shortened V by 4 bases and J by 5 bases, and 15 bases separated the two germline ends. The CDR3 nucleotides are TGTGCCAGCAGCTCCCTTCGTGGCATCAGAAACACCATATATTTT. It codes for CASSSLRGIRNTIYF.

The chain recombines TRBV27 with TRBJ2-7; 8 nucleotides line up with TRBD1. Germline V gene lookup returns CDR1 MNHEY and CDR2 SMNVEV (reference sequence). After removal of 3 bases from V and 4 bases from J, the junction contained 2 bases not matched to a gene. There are 13 residues in the CDR3. The CDR3, as DNA: TGTGCCAGCAGTTTTAACAGGGGGTACGAGCAGTACTTC. It is translated as CASSFNRGYEQYF.

The rearrangement uses TRBV5-6 and TRBJ2-5; TRBD1 matches at 7 bases. V was pared by 2 bases and J by 5 bases, with 12 bases of the junction left unmatched. This CDR3 has 16 amino acids. The germline V gene encodes CDR1 SGHDT and CDR2 YYEEEE. The CDR3 reads CASSFFGTASEETQYF. The DNA of the CDR3 is TGTGCCAGCAGCTTCTTCGGGACAGCGTCGGAGGAGACCCAGTACTTC.

The V call is TRBV5-6, the J call TRBJ1-2, with 9 bases identical to TRBD1. Losses at the gene ends were 2 bases for V and 5 bases for J; bases not matched to a gene: 4. This CDR3 is 14 amino acids long. The germline CDR1 and CDR2 sequences are SGHDT and YYEEEE. CDR3 in DNA: TGTGCCAGCAGCTTAAGGGACAGGGTTTATGGCTACACCTTC. It translates to CASSLRDRVYGYTF.

This clone occurred once. One end of the junction does not line up with germline, which may come from a read error. The V gene is TRBV7-2, the J gene TRBJ1-1, with 9 bases that match TRBD1. The CDR3 is made up of 16 amino acids. Germline assignment: CDR1 SGHTA and CDR2 FQGNSA. The CDR3 nucleotides are TGTGCCAGCAGCTTAGGGGACAGGGAGTTGAATACTGAAGCTTTCTTT. This gives the protein CASSLGDRELNTEAFF.

The CDR3 protein is CASRAGAPTRTQYF. Here the CDR3 DNA reads TGTGCCAGCAGGGCGGGGGCTCCGACGCGGACCCAGTACTTC. This chain connects TRBV6-1 to TRBJ2-5, with D perhaps TRBD2 (7 bases). The V gene lost 6 bases and the J gene lost 7 bases, with 18 bases spanning the gap. The germline V gene encodes CDR1 MNHNS and CDR2 SASEGT. The CDR3 is 14 amino acids.

The rearrangement links TRBV7-9 to TRBJ2-7, with 7 bases matching TRBD2. The CDR3 is 15 residues long. The V gene's germline CDR1 is SEHNR and CDR2 FQNEAQ (reference sequence). V gave up 2 bases and J gave up 6 bases; unmatched junction bases: 10. The CDR3 DNA reads TGTGCCAGCAGCTTACAGGGAGGGATTAGTTCCGAGCAGTACTTC. Amino acid sequence: CASSLQGGISSEQYF.

The rearrangement joins TRBV4-1 to TRBJ1-2; no clear D gene. Trimming pared 0 bases from V and 4 bases from J, leaving 12 bases between. This CDR3 contains 15 residues. Germline loops: CDR1 MGHRA, CDR2 YSYEKL. The CDR3: CASSQEAGGGYGYTF. DNA of the CDR3: TGCGCCAGCAGCCAAGAGGCGGGTGGCGGCTATGGCTACACCTTC.

The chain links TRBV5-4 to TRBJ2-3; 10 bases agree with TRBD1. This CDR3 is 15 amino acids long. Germline loops: CDR1 SGHNT, CDR2 YYREEE (reference sequence). The V gene end was trimmed by 5 bases and the J gene end by 6 bases; junction bases not matched to a gene: 9. The chain's CDR3 is CASSSGQGIVDTQYF. CDR3 nucleotide sequence: TGTGCCAGCAGTTCGGGACAGGGGATCGTGGATACGCAGTATTTT.

This chain uses TRBV7-9 with TRBJ2-3, with TRBD1 as a possible D gene (6 bases). The CDR3 length is 15 residues. Germline CDR1 is SEHNR and CDR2 is FQNEAQ (reference sequence). The germline V and J ends were trimmed by 5 bases and 1 base, with 13 bases remaining between them. The CDR3 loop reads CASSPRGLGTDTQYF. The CDR3 DNA sequence: TGTGCCAGCAGCCCCAGGGGCTTGGGCACAGATACGCAGTATTTT. Full variable domain (rest looked up from reference TRBV7-9 and TRBJ2-3): DTGVSQNPRHKITKRGQNVTFRCDPISEHNRLYWYRQTLGQGPEFLTYFQNEAQLEKSRLLSDRFSAERPKGSFSTLEIQRTEQGDSAMYLCASSPRGLGTDTQYFGPGTRLTVL.

The genes are TRBV4-3 and TRBJ2-7, with 11 bases that match TRBD2. V lost 4 bases to trimming and J lost 2 bases; unmatched junction nucleotides: 7. The CDR3 is 16 residues long. Looked up from germline, CDR1 is LGHNA and CDR2 is YSLEER. CDR3 in amino acids: CASSLGTSGLTYEQYF. CDR3 in DNA: TGCGCCAGCAGCCTCGGGACTAGCGGCTTGACCTACGAGCAGTACTTC.

The rearrangement links TRBV2 to TRBJ1-6; D ambiguous. The CDR3 spans 15 residues. V was clipped by 7 bases and J by 4 bases, with 14 bases between them. The V gene's germline CDR1 is SNHLY and CDR2 FYNNEI. The CDR3 coding sequence is TGTGCCAGCAAACCGGCGGGCCAGTATAATTCACCCCTCCACTTT. Amino acid sequence: CASKPAGQYNSPLHF.

The chain joins TRBV19 to TRBJ2-3; the match to TRBD2 covers 16 bases. The ends lost 5 bases at V and 15 bases at J; junction bases unmatched: 8. CDR1 is LNHDA, CDR2 SQIVND, per germline (reference sequence). There are 14 residues in the CDR3. CDR3 region: CASSLSGLAGGLYF. The DNA for the CDR3 is TGTGCCAGTAGTCTCTCGGGACTAGCGGGGGGGTTATATTTT.

The chain is built from TRBV11-3 and TRBJ2-3; 8 bases map to TRBD2. V shed 5 bases and J 6 bases; nucleotides not matched to a gene: 10. The germline V gene has CDR1 SGHNT and CDR2 YENEEA. The CDR3 runs 15 residues. The CDR3 DNA sequence: TGTGCCAGCAGCCGGAGCGGGGGAGAGTGGGATACGCAGTATTTT. It codes for CASSRSGGEWDTQYF.